This is a list of T cell receptor beta chains from one sample in a study of T cell changes during pregnancy in multiple sclerosis. Generated by immunoSEQ multiplex PCR, the TCRdb table keeps only in-frame clones and is missing some. The table records about 77,000 clones, around 91% of them present only once. This sample comprised peripheral blood, obtained before pregnancy. Source of these receptors: a female donor with multiple sclerosis, enrolled in a pregnancy study. The CDR3 runs from the conserved cysteine through the conserved F or W. D genes are given only for firm matches. Some rows have no size entry. The others give once, few or many, or a class for an expanded clone.

D gene: .; J gene: TRBJ1-1; V gene: TRBV5-1; clone size: .; CDR3 DNA: TGCGCCAGCAGCTGGGCGAACAGGGACACTGAAGCTTTCTTT; CDR3 protein: CASSWANRDTEAFF
D gene: .; J gene: TRBJ1-1; V gene: TRBV10-3; clone size: .; CDR3 DNA: TGTGCCATCAGTGAGGCGGGTTTGGGGACTGAAGCTTTCTTT; CDR3 protein: CAISEAGLGTEAFF
D gene: .; J gene: TRBJ1-4; V gene: TRBV28; clone size: .; CDR3 DNA: TGTGCCAGCAGTCCATATCGACAAGCAACTAATGAAAAACTGTTTTTT; CDR3 protein: CASSPYRQATNEKLFF
D gene: .; J gene: TRBJ1-1; V gene: TRBV7-2; clone size: .; CDR3 DNA: TGTGCCAGCAGCCTGTACGAGGGCACTGAAGCTTTCTTT; CDR3 protein: CASSLYEGTEAFF
D gene: TRBD1; J gene: TRBJ1-4; V gene: TRBV29-1; clone size: once; CDR3 DNA: TGCAGCGTAGCAACAGGGGCAACTAATGAAAAACTGTTTTTT; CDR3 protein: CSVATGATNEKLFF
D gene: .; J gene: TRBJ1-2; V gene: TRBV6-6; clone size: .; CDR3 DNA: TGTGCCAGCAGTTACTCGGGCAGTAACTATGGCTACACCTTC; CDR3 protein: CASSYSGSNYGYTF
D gene: .; J gene: TRBJ1-6; V gene: TRBV2; clone size: .; CDR3 DNA: TGTGCCAGCGCGCTCGCAGGGGCCGTTAATTCACCCCTCCACTTT; CDR3 protein: CASALAGAVNSPLHF
D gene: .; J gene: TRBJ1-1; V gene: TRBV5-1; clone size: .; CDR3 DNA: TGCGCCAGCAGCTTGGTGATGAGCCGCGAAGCTTTCTTT; CDR3 protein: CASSLVMSREAFF
D gene: TRBD1; J gene: TRBJ2-7; V gene: TRBV9; clone size: .; CDR3 DNA: TGTGCCAGCAGCGACCGGGACAGGGGGTACGAGCAGTACTTC; CDR3 protein: CASSDRDRGYEQYF
D gene: .; J gene: TRBJ2-7; V gene: TRBV5-1; clone size: .; CDR3 DNA: TGCGCCAGCAGCTTCTCGCCCGGAGGGATGGACGAGCAGTACTTC; CDR3 protein: CASSFSPGGMDEQYF
D gene: .; J gene: TRBJ1-1; V gene: TRBV11-3; clone size: .; CDR3 DNA: TGTGCCAGCAGCTTAGATTATTACAGTGAAGCTTTCTTT; CDR3 protein: CASSLDYYSEAFF
D gene: .; J gene: TRBJ1-1; V gene: TRBV14; clone size: .; CDR3 DNA: TGTGCCAGCAGCCTCTATGGAGTCTGGACTGAAGCTTTCTTT; CDR3 protein: CASSLYGVWTEAFF